This is a list of T cell receptor beta chains from one sample in a study of blood T cell repertoires in COVID-19. Data came from immunoSEQ multiplex PCR; TCRdb stores just in-frame clones and leaves some out. The table records 100,000 to 150,000 clones, about 80% of them present only once. The sample was peripheral blood. Receptors originate from a woman between 50 and 59 years old with acute or convalescent COVID-19. The CDR3 runs from the conserved cysteine through the conserved F or W. D genes are given only for firm matches. Some rows mark clone size as missing; the rest say once, few, many or name a class of expanded clone.

cdr3_nt,cdr3_aa,j_call,clone_size,v_call,d_call
TGTGCCAGCAGCCTACAGGACAGGGGGTATGGAAACACCATATATTTT,CASSLQDRGYGNTIYF,TRBJ1-3,.,TRBV3-1/TRBV3-2,TRBD1
TGTGCCAGCAGTTCACGACAGGAAAATGAAGCTTTCTTT,CASSSRQENEAFF,TRBJ1-1,.,TRBV6-5,.
TGTGCCAGCAGCCAAGATCGGTTCTCCTACGAGCAGTACTTC,CASSQDRFSYEQYF,TRBJ2-7,.,TRBV3-1/TRBV3-2,.
TGTGCCAGCAGCCGGGGACTCACCGATTATGGCTACACCTTC,CASSRGLTDYGYTF,TRBJ1-2,.,TRBV7-9,.
TGCGCCAGCGGCGGGAGGGCCGTTGAGCAGTTCTTC,CASGGRAVEQFF,TRBJ2-1,.,TRBV5-1,TRBD2
TGCGCCAGCAGCTTCCAGGGAACCTACGAGCAGTACTTC,CASSFQGTYEQYF,TRBJ2-7,.,TRBV5-1,.
TGCAGCGTTCAAGGGGGACTAGCGGGAGACGCCTACAATGAGCAGTTCTTC,CSVQGGLAGDAYNEQFF,TRBJ2-1,.,TRBV29-1,TRBD2
TGTGCCAGCAGTCCCTTCCCAACTAATGAAAAACTGTTTTTT,CASSPFPTNEKLFF,TRBJ1-4,.,TRBV3-1/TRBV3-2,.
TGTGCCAGCAGCACGACAGGGAATGCAGAGACCCAGTACTTC,CASSTTGNAETQYF,TRBJ2-5,.,TRBV9,TRBD1
TGTGCCAGTAACGAGCGAACTAGCACAGATACGCAGTATTTT,CASNERTSTDTQYF,TRBJ2-3,.,TRBV19,.
TGTGCCAGCAGCTCGAGACTAGCGGGGGGTATGAAGCAGTACTTC,CASSSRLAGGMKQYF,TRBJ2-7,.,TRBV7-2,TRBD2
TGTGCCAGCAGACTGGGACAGACAAATTCACCCCTCCACTTT,CASRLGQTNSPLHF,TRBJ1-6,.,TRBV6-5,TRBD1
TGTGCCAGCAGCTTTGAGCGGAACACCATATATTTT,CASSFERNTIYF,TRBJ1-3,.,TRBV28,.
TGCGCCAGCAGCTTTCTGTACAGGGGAATCCCTAGCGGGAGTGGGACCGGGGAGCTGTTTTTT,CASSFLYRGIPSGSGTGELFF,TRBJ2-2,.,TRBV5-1,TRBD2
TGTGCCAGTAGTATAGGGGCAGGGGGCACTGAAGCTTTCTTT,CASSIGAGGTEAFF,TRBJ1-1,.,TRBV19,TRBD1
TGTGCCAGTAGTACCTGGACAGGGCGGGATGGCTACACCTTC,CASSTWTGRDGYTF,TRBJ1-2,.,TRBV19,TRBD1
TGTGCCAGTAGCCGGACAGAAAATCAGCCCCAGCATTTT,CASSRTENQPQHF,TRBJ1-5,.,TRBV19,.
TGTGCCAGCAGCCAATCTGGCGGGGGGCCTAGGAATGAGCAGTTCTTC,CASSQSGGGPRNEQFF,TRBJ2-1,.,TRBV16,TRBD2
TGTGCCAGCAGTGTACAGGGTTTGGGGCTTGAAGCTTTCTTT,CASSVQGLGLEAFF,TRBJ1-1,.,TRBV2,.
TGTGCCATAAGTAGGAACACTGAAGCTTTCTTT,CAISRNTEAFF,TRBJ1-1,.,TRBV19,.
TGTGCCAGCAAGACACAGGGGGCCAATGAAAAACTGTTTTTT,CASKTQGANEKLFF,TRBJ1-4,.,TRBV28,TRBD1
TGTGCCAGCAGCCCAGTGCAGGGCCTTGGTAATGAAAAACTGTTTTTT,CASSPVQGLGNEKLFF,TRBJ1-4,.,TRBV7-9,.
TGTGCCAGCTCACCATGGACAGGGGAACAAGAGACCCAGTACTTC,CASSPWTGEQETQYF,TRBJ2-5,.,TRBV18,TRBD1
TGTGCCAGCAGTGATGGGCGGACTAGCGGGAGCTACGAGCAGTACTTC,CASSDGRTSGSYEQYF,TRBJ2-7,.,TRBV6-1,TRBD2
TGTGCCAGCAGTTCCCAGGGGAGAAATTCACCCCTCCACTTT,CASSSQGRNSPLHF,TRBJ1-6,.,TRBV28,.
TGCGCCAGCAGCTCCCAGAGACTAGCGGGAGAGGACAATGAGCAGTTCTTC,CASSSQRLAGEDNEQFF,TRBJ2-1,few,TRBV5-1,TRBD2
TGTGCCAGCAGTTACGGACACACAGCGAGCAATCAGCCCCAGCATTTT,CASSYGHTASNQPQHF,TRBJ1-5,.,TRBV6-5,.
TGTGCCAGCAGTGGACAGGGGGCTGGGGCCAACGTCCTGACTTTC,CASSGQGAGANVLTF,TRBJ2-6,.,TRBV2,TRBD1
TGTGCCAGCACGCCCTCGACAGTCTATGGCTACACCTTC,CASTPSTVYGYTF,TRBJ1-2,few,TRBV28,.
TGTGCCAGCAGCCAAGAAGCCCGAGAATACGAGCAGTACTTC,CASSQEAREYEQYF,TRBJ2-7,few,TRBV4-2,.
TGTGCCAGCAGCTTATTAGGGGGGGCAAGTTACGAGCAGTACTTC,CASSLLGGASYEQYF,TRBJ2-7,.,TRBV5-8,.
TGTGCCAGCAGTTTAACGGGACTAGCCTCCGATGAGCAGTTCTTC,CASSLTGLASDEQFF,TRBJ2-1,.,TRBV6-5,TRBD2
TGTGCCAGCAGGGACGGGGGTGAAAAACTGTTTTTT,CASRDGGEKLFF,TRBJ1-4,.,TRBV2,.
TGTGCCAGCACTGGGGACAGGGGAGTCGAGCAGTACTTC,CASTGDRGVEQYF,TRBJ2-7,.,TRBV28,TRBD1
TGTGCCAGCAGTAAAACGACGCTAGCGGGAGAAGGAGATACGCAGTATTTT,CASSKTTLAGEGDTQYF,TRBJ2-3,.,TRBV3-1/TRBV3-2,TRBD2
TGTGCCAGCAGGACGGACCAGGGGACCGCTGAAGCTTTCTTT,CASRTDQGTAEAFF,TRBJ1-1,.,TRBV2,.
TGTGCCAGCACGGTGGGGGACAGATATTCACCCCTCCACTTT,CASTVGDRYSPLHF,TRBJ1-6,.,TRBV2,TRBD1
TGTGCCAGCAGTTTATGGTCTCCTAGCTACAATGAGCAGTTCTTC,CASSLWSPSYNEQFF,TRBJ2-1,.,TRBV28,.
TGTGCCAGCAGCTCCTCGGGGTTCGAATCGTTTCGGGAGCTGTTTTTT,CASSSSGFESFRELFF,TRBJ2-2,.,TRBV7-8,.
TGTGCCAGCAGCCTAGGGACTAGCGGGAGGCCTACGCAGTATTTT,CASSLGTSGRPTQYF,TRBJ2-3,.,TRBV3-1/TRBV3-2,TRBD2
TGCGCCAGCAGCCCGACAGCGCTCAGGGGAACTGAAGCTTTCTTT,CASSPTALRGTEAFF,TRBJ1-1,.,TRBV5-1,.
TGTGCCAGTAGTAAAACGGACAGAAACACTGAAGCTTTCTTT,CASSKTDRNTEAFF,TRBJ1-1,.,TRBV19,.
TGTGCCAGCCGCTTCCGGGACAGGGTCAATTCACCCCTCCACTTT,CASRFRDRVNSPLHF,TRBJ1-6,.,TRBV6-5,TRBD1
TGTGCCGGGGGGTCCCCGGCTTTGAACACTGAAGCTTTCTTT,CAGGSPALNTEAFF,TRBJ1-1,.,TRBV28,.
TGTGCCAGCAGCCAACAGGGAGCCAAAAACATTCAGTACTTC,CASSQQGAKNIQYF,TRBJ2-4,few,TRBV11-2,.
TGTGCCAGCAGCTTCGCGCAGGGGTTAGGACTCTACGAGCAGTACTTC,CASSFAQGLGLYEQYF,TRBJ2-7,many,TRBV5-4,.
TGTGCCAGCGGACCGGGCAGGGCTTCTAAAAATGAGCAGTTCTTC,CASGPGRASKNEQFF,TRBJ2-1,few,TRBV7-9,.
TGCGCCAGCAGCTTGGACAGGGCGCGGACTGAAGCTTTCTTT,CASSLDRARTEAFF,TRBJ1-1,.,TRBV5-1,.
TGCGCCAGCAGCCTGGGTTGGACAGCCTCTAACTATGGCTACACCTTC,CASSLGWTASNYGYTF,TRBJ1-2,.,TRBV5-1,.